In its sample, the clone carrying this T cell receptor (beta chain) was seen a few times. TCRdb re-analysed the 5' RACE reads in MiXCR, keeping a single row per CDR3 protein. The table records roughly 55,000 distinct CDR3 sequences, about 24% of them present only once. Naive CD4+ T cells were purified with Tregs depleted by CD25. Sequencing input: tumor-infiltrating naive CD4+ T cells sorted from the breast tumor. Subset noted: naive CD4+ T cells, CD4+CD45RA+CD25-. The receptor's source is a female donor with breast cancer.

CDR3 region: CASSLEIGGAEGYTF. The CDR3 nucleotides are TGCGCCAGCAGCTTGGAGATAGGGGGCGCGGAGGGCTACACCTTC. The chain couples TRBV5-1 to TRBJ1-2; 7 nucleotides align to TRBD1. The CDR3 contains 15 residues. The junction had 10 bases not matched to a gene; V was cut back by 0 bases and J by 8 bases. Germline V gene lookup returns CDR1 SGHRS and CDR2 YFSETQ.